The clone carrying this T cell receptor (beta chain) was found many times. This sample stems from a study of metastatic and nonmetastatic thyroid tumors. TCRdb called clones again from the PCR reads with MiXCR. Here the sample spans about 60,000 clones, about 16% being singletons. V was shortened by 3 bases and J by 7 bases, with 13 bases between the two germline ends. The CDR3 length is 15 residues. Germline loops: CDR1 MNHNS, CDR2 SASEGT. Every patient was untreated before thyroid surgery. The receptor's source is a male donor with papillary thyroid cancer or a benign thyroid nodule (not recorded which). Some clones in this sample may be carry-over from other donors' samples. This sequence joins TRBV6-1 and TRBJ1-6, with D possibly being TRBD1 (5 bases). Source material: blood. The CDR3 DNA is TGTGCCAGCAGTGATATAGGGACCGCAAATTCACCCCTCCACTTT. Its translation is CASSDIGTANSPLHF.